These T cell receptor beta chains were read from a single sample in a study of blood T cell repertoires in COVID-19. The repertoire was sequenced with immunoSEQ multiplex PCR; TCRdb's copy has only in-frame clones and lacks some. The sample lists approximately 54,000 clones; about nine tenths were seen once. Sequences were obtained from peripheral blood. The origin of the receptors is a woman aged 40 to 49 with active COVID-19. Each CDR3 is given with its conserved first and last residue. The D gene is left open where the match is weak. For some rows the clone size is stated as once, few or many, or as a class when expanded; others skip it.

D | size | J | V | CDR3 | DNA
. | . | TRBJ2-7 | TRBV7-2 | CASSLSRSGEQYF | TGTGCCAGCAGCTTATCGCGTAGCGGCGAGCAGTACTTC
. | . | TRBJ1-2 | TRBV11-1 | CASSLSTRLSHGYTF | TGTGCCAGCAGCCTTAGTACCAGGCTCTCCCATGGCTACACCTTC
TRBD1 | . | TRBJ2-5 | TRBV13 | CASSHRGLGETQYF | TGTGCCAGCAGCCACAGGGGGTTAGGAGAGACCCAGTACTTC
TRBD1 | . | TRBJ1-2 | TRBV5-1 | CASSESGQAPWGYTF | TGCGCCAGCAGCGAAAGTGGACAGGCGCCCTGGGGCTACACCTTC
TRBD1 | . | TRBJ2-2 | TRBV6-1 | CASSGRQGYDTGELFF | TGTGCCAGCAGTGGCAGACAGGGGTATGACACCGGGGAGCTGTTTTTT
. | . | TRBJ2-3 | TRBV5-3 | CARWRTPLRTSTDTQYF | TGTGCCAGATGGAGGACTCCACTGCGAACTAGCACAGATACGCAGTATTTT
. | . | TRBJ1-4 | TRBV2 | CASREDRATNEKLFF | TGTGCCAGCAGGGAAGACAGAGCAACTAATGAAAAACTGTTTTTT
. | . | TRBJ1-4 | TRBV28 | CASRQANEKLFF | TGTGCCAGCAGGCAGGCGAATGAAAAACTGTTTTTT
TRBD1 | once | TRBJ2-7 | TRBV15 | CATSLGQSYEQYF | TGTGCCACCAGCCTGGGACAGTCCTACGAGCAGTACTTC
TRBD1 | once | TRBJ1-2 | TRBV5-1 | CASSLDQGGTGSKYGYTF | TGCGCCAGCAGCTTGGACCAGGGGGGGACAGGGTCGAAATATGGCTACACCTTC
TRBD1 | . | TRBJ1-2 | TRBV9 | CASSVENTGAYGYTF | TGTGCCAGCAGCGTAGAAAATACAGGGGCCTATGGCTACACCTTC
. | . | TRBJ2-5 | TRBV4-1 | CASSQGQVETQYF | TGCGCCAGCAGCCAAGGGCAGGTGGAGACCCAGTACTTC
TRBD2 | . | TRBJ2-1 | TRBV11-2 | CASSLGTSGGDYNEQFF | TGTGCCAGCAGCCTCGGGACTAGCGGGGGGGACTACAATGAGCAGTTCTTC
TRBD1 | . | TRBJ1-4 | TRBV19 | CASSILRDSTGTNEKLFF | TGTGCCAGTAGTATCCTCCGGGATTCGACAGGGACTAATGAAAAACTGTTTTTT
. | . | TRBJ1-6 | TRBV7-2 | CASSFSEGGNSPLHF | TGTGCCAGCAGTTTCTCCGAGGGCGGGAATTCACCCCTCCACTTT
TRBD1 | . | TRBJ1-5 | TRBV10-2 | CASSGQGAQPQHF | TGCGCCAGCAGTGGACAGGGGGCTCAGCCCCAGCATTTT
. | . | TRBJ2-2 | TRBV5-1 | CASRQEDSTGELFF | TGCGCCAGCAGGCAGGAGGACAGCACCGGGGAGCTGTTTTTT
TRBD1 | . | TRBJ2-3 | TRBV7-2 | CASSADRGKTDTQYF | TGTGCCAGCAGCGCGGACAGGGGAAAGACAGATACGCAGTATTTT
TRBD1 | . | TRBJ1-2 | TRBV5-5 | CASSLASAGRQGRDYGYTF | TGTGCCAGCAGCTTGGCCTCAGCGGGCCGACAGGGTCGGGACTATGGCTACACCTTC
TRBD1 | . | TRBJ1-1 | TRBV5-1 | CASSPDGQARGTEAFF | TGCGCCAGCAGCCCGGACGGACAGGCTCGAGGCACTGAAGCTTTCTTT
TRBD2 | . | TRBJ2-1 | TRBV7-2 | CASSLVFGGAGYNEQFF | TGTGCCAGCAGCTTAGTATTCGGGGGGGCCGGCTACAATGAGCAGTTCTTC
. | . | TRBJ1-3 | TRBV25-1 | CASSEWAGISGNTIYF | TGTGCCAGCAGTGAATGGGCCGGAATCTCTGGAAACACCATATATTTT
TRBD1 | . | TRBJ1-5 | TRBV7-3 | CASSSDRDQPQHF | TGTGCCAGCAGCTCCGACAGGGATCAGCCCCAGCATTTT
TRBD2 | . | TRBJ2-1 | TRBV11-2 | CASSPRRGGRNNEQFF | TGTGCCAGCAGCCCGCGGAGGGGAGGGAGGAACAATGAGCAGTTCTTC
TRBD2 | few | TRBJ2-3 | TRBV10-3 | CAISESRGEDTQYF | TGTGCCATCAGTGAGTCGCGGGGGGAAGATACGCAGTATTTT
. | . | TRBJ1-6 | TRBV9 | CASSAGGRGSPLHF | TGTGCCAGCAGCGCGGGCGGGCGGGGTTCACCCCTCCACTTT
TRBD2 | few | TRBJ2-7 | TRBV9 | CASSVSASGYSYEQYF | TGTGCCAGCAGCGTATCCGCTAGCGGGTACTCCTACGAGCAGTACTTC
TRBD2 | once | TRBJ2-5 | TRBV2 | CASSESPSGQETQYF | TGTGCCAGCAGTGAAAGTCCTAGCGGCCAAGAGACCCAGTACTTC
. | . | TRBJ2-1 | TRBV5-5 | CASSRGLHVSSYNEQFF | TGTGCCAGCAGCCGAGGACTCCACGTGAGCTCCTACAATGAGCAGTTCTTC
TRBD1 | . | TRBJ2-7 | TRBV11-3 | CASSSTGTGYYEQYF | TGTGCCAGCAGCTCAACCGGGACAGGGTACTACGAGCAGTACTTC
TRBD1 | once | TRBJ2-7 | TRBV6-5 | CASSHQGTGGYEQYF | TGTGCCAGCAGTCACCAAGGGACAGGGGGTTACGAGCAGTACTTC
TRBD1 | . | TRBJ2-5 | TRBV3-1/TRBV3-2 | CASSNRGGAGETQYF | TGTGCCAGCAGCAACCGAGGGGGCGCCGGGGAGACCCAGTACTTC
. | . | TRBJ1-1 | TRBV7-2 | CASSLGGRDTEAFF | TGTGCCAGCAGCTTAGGAGGGCGGGACACTGAAGCTTTCTTT
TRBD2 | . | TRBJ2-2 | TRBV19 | CASTSGEDTGELFF | TGTGCCAGCACTAGCGGGGAGGACACCGGGGAGCTGTTTTTT
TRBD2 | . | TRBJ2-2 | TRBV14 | CASSFTRGGSGELFF | TGTGCCAGCAGCTTTACTCGCGGGGGGTCCGGGGAGCTGTTTTTT
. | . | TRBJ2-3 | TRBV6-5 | CASSYSRPDTQYF | TGTGCCAGCAGTTACTCGAGGCCAGATACGCAGTATTTT
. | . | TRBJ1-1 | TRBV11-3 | CASSPDGVAAFF | TGTGCCAGCAGCCCCGATGGTGTGGCTGCTTTCTTT
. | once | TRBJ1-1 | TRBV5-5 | CASSPHGGVPEAFF | TGTGCCAGCAGCCCCCATGGGGGGGTACCTGAAGCTTTCTTT
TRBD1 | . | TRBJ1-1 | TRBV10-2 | CASRQGGNTEAFF | TGCGCCAGCAGACAGGGGGGGAACACTGAAGCTTTCTTT
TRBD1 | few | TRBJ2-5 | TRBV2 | CASSEATGGGQETQYF | TGTGCCAGCAGTGAAGCTACAGGGGGCGGCCAAGAGACCCAGTACTTC
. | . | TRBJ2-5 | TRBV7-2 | CASSLVVEQETQYF | TGTGCCAGCAGCTTAGTGGTAGAGCAAGAGACCCAGTACTTC
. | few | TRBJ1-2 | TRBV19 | CASSIDLAATYGYTF | TGTGCCAGTAGTATAGATCTCGCAGCGACCTATGGCTACACCTTC
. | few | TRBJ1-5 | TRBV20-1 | CSASRDTHSNQPQHF | TGCAGTGCTAGTCGGGACACCCATAGCAATCAGCCCCAGCATTTT
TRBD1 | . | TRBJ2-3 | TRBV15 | CATSRTDRGTDTQYF | TGTGCCACCAGCAGAACAGACAGGGGGACAGATACGCAGTATTTT
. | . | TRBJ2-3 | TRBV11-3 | CASSPRAVMGGPSTDTQYF | TGTGCCAGCAGCCCAAGGGCGGTAATGGGGGGACCTAGCACAGATACGCAGTATTTT
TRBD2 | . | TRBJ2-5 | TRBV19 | CASSTARGGVQETQYF | TGTGCCAGTAGTACCGCCCGGGGAGGGGTCCAAGAGACCCAGTACTTC
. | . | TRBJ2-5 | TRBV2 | CASSQAPRTQYF | TGTGCCAGCTCGCAGGCGCCACGGACCCAGTACTTC
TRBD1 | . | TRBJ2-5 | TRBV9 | CASSKDLGQQETQYF | TGTGCCAGCAGCAAAGATCTGGGACAGCAAGAGACCCAGTACTTC
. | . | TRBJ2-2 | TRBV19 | CASSIEAPSRSGELFF | TGTGCCAGTAGTATAGAAGCCCCCTCACGATCCGGGGAGCTGTTTTTT
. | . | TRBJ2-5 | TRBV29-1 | CSVDGGRLETQYF | TGCAGCGTTGACGGGGGGCGGTTGGAGACCCAGTACTTC